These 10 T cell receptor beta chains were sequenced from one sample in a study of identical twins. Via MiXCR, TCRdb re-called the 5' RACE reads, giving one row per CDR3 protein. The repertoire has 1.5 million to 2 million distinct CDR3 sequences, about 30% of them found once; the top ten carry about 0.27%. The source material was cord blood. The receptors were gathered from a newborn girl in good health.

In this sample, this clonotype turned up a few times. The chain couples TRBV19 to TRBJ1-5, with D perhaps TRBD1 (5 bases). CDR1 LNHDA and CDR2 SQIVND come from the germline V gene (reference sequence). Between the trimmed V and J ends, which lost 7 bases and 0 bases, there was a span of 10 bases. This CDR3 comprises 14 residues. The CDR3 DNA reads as TGTGCCAGTACCAGACAGTATAGCAATCAGCCCCAGCATTTT. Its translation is CASTRQYSNQPQHF.

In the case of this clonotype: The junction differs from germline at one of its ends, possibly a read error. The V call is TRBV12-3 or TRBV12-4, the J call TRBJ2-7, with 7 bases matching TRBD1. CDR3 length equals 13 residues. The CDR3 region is CASRLNRGNEQNF. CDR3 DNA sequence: TGTGCCAGCAGGCTAAACAGGGGCAACGAGCAGAACTTC.

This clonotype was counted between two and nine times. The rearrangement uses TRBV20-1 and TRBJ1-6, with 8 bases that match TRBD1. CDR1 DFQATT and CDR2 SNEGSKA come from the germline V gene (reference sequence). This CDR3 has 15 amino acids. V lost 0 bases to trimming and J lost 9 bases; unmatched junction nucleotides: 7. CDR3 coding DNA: TGCAGTGCTAGAGATCTAGGGACAGGCTTTTCACCCCTCCACTTT. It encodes CSARDLGTGFSPLHF.

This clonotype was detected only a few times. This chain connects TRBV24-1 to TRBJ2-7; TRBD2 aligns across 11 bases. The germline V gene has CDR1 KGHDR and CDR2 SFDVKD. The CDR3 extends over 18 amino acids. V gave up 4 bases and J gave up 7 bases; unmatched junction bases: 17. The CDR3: CATSEVSGTSGYYNEQYF. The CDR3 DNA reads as TGTGCCACCAGTGAAGTCTCCGGGACTAGCGGTTACTACAATGAGCAGTACTTC.

CDR3 DNA sequence: TGTGCCAGCAGCCGACTGGGACTAGCGGCAGATACGCAGTATTTT. It specifies CASSRLGLAADTQYF. This sequence joins TRBV2 and TRBJ2-3, with 11 bases that match TRBD2. J gave up 4 bases and V 6 bases, and 6 bases lay outside the gene matches. There are 15 residues in the CDR3. The germline CDR1 and CDR2 sequences are SNHLY and FYNNEI. Combining the CDR3 with reference TRBV2 and TRBJ2-3 gives the whole variable domain EPEVTQTPSHQVTQMGQEVILRCVPISNHLYFYWYRQILGQKVEFLVSFYNNEISEKSEIFDDQFSVERPDGSNFTLKIRSTKLEDSAMYFCASSRLGLAADTQYFGPGTRLTVL.

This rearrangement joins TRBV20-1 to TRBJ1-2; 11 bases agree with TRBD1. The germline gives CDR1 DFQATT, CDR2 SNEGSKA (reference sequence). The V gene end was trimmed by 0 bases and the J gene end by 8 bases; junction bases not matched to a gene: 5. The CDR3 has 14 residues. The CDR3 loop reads CSARDTDRGLGYTF. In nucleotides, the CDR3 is TGCAGTGCTAGAGATACGGACAGGGGGCTCGGCTACACCTTC.

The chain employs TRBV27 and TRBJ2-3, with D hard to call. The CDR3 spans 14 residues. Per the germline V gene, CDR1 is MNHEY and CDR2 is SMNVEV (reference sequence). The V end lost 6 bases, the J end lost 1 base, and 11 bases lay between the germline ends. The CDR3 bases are TGTGCCAGCAGGGTCGGTGGGGGCACAGATACGCAGTATTTT. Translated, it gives CASRVGGGTDTQYF.

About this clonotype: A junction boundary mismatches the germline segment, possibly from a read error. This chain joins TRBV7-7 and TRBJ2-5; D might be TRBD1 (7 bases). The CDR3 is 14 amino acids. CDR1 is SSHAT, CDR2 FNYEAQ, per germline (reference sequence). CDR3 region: CASSTRGTEETQYF. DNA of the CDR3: TGTGCTAGCAGCACCCGCGGGACAGAAGAGACCCAGTACTTC. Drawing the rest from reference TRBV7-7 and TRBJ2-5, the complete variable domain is GAGVSQSPRYKVTKRGQDVTLRCDPISSHATLYWYQQALGQGPEFLTYFNYEAQPDKSGLPSDRFSAERPEGSISTLTIQRTEQRDSAMYRCASSTRGTEETQYFGPGTRLLVL.

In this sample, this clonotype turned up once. CDR3 protein: CAKQTGDLYEQYF. The DNA for the CDR3 is TGTGCCAAACAGACAGGGGATCTCTACGAGCAGTACTTC. V and J are TRBV14 and TRBJ2-7, with 8 bases matching TRBD1. V shed 10 bases and J 3 bases; nucleotides not matched to a gene: 8. This CDR3 is 13 amino acids long. CDR1 SGHDN and CDR2 FVKESK come from the germline V gene. The full variable domain, with the rest looked up from reference TRBV14 and TRBJ2-7, is EAGVTQFPSHSVIEKGQTVTLRCDPISGHDNLYWYRRVMGKEIKFLLHFVKESKQDESGMPNNRFLAERTGGTYSTLKVQPAELEDSGVYFCAKQTGDLYEQYFGPGTRLTVT.

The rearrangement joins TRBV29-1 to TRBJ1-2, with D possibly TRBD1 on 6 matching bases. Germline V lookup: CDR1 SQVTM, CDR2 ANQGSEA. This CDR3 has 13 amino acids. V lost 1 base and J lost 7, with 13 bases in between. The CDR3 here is CSVEVEGDVGYTF. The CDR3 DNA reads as TGCAGCGTTGAAGTGGAGGGGGATGTTGGCTACACCTTC.